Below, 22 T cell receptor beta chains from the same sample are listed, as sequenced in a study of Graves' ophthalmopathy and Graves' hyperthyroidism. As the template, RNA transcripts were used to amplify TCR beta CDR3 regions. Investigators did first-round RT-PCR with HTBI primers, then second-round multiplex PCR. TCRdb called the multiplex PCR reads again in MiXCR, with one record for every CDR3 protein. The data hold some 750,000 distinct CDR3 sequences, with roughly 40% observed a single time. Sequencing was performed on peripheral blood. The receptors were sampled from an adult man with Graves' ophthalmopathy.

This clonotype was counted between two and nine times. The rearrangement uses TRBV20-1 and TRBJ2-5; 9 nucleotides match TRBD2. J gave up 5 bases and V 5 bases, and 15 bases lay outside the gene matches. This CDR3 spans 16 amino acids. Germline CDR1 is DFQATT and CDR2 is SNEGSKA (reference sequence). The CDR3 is CSAAPAREGPKETQYF. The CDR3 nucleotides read TGCAGTGCTGCACCGGCGCGGGAGGGCCCGAAGGAGACCCAGTACTTC.

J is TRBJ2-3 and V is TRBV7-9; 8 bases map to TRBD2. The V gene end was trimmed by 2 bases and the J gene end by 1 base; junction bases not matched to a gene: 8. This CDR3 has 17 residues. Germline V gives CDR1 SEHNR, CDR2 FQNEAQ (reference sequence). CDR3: CASSLRGGSGGTDTQYF. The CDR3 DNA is TGTGCCAGCAGCTTACGGGGGGGCAGTGGCGGCACAGATACGCAGTATTTT.

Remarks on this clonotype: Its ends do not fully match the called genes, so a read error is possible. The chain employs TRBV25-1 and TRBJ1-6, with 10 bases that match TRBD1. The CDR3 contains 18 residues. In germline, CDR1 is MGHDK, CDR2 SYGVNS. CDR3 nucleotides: TGTGCCAGCAGTCAAGGGGGGACAGGGGATCGGTATAATTCAACCCTCCACTTT. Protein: CASSQGGTGDRYNSTLHF.

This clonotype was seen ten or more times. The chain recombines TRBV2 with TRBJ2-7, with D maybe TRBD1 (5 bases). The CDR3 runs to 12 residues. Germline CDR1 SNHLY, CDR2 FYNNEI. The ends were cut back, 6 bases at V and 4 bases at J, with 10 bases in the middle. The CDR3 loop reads CASSQRQYEQYF. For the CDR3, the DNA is TGTGCCAGCAGCCAAAGACAGTACGAGCAGTACTTC.

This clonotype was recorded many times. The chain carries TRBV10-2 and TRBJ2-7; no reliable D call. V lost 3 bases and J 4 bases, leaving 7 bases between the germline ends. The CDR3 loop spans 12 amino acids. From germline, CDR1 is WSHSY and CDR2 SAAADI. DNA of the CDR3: TGCGCCAGCAGTGATGTGGATTACGAGCAGTACTTC. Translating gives CASSDVDYEQYF.

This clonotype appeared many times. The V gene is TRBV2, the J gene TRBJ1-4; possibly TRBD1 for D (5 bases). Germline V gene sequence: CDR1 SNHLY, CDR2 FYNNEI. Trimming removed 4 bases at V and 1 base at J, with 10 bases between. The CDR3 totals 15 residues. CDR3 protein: CASSVTGGTNEKLFF. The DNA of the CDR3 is TGTGCCAGCAGTGTCACGGGGGGAACTAATGAAAAACTGTTTTTT. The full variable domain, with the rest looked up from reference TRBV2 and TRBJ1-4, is EPEVTQTPSHQVTQMGQEVILRCVPISNHLYFYWYRQILGQKVEFLVSFYNNEISEKSEIFDDQFSVERPDGSNFTLKIRSTKLEDSAMYFCASSVTGGTNEKLFFGSGTQLSVL.

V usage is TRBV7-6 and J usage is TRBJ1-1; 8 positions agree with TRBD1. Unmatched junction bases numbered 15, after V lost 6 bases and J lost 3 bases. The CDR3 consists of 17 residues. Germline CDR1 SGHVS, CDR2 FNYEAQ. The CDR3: CASSPRVAGGADTEAFF. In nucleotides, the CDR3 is TGTGCCAGCAGTCCGAGAGTGGCAGGGGGCGCCGACACTGAAGCTTTCTTT.

This CDR3 is CATKDGGDRAFF. CDR3 sequence (DNA): TGTGCCACCAAGGATGGCGGCGACAGAGCTTTCTTT. This chain joins TRBV15 and TRBJ1-1, with TRBD1 as a possible D gene (5 bases). CDR1 and CDR2 from the germline V gene are LNHNV and YYDKDF (reference sequence). The CDR3 extends over 12 amino acids. The V and J ends lost 7 bases and 10 bases respectively, with 16 bases between them.

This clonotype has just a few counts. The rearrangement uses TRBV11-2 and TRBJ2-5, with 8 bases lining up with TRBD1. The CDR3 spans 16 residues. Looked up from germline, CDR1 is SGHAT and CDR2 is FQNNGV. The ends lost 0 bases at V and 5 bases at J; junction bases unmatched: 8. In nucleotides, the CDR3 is TGTGCCAGCAGCTTAGAGGCCAGGGGGCGATCGGAGACCCAGTACTTC. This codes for CASSLEARGRSETQYF.

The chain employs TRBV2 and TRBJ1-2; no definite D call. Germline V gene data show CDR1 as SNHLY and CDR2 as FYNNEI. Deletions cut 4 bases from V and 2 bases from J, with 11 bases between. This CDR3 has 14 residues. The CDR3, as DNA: TGTGCCAGCAGTGCTAGCCGCGGAAACTATGGCTACACCTTC. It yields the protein CASSASRGNYGYTF.

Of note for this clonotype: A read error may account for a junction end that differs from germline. DNA for the CDR3: TGTGCCAGCAGTTACGGGTTCGTTAGCCCTGAAGCTTCCTTT. Encoded protein: CASSYGFVSPEASF. The chain joins TRBV6-2 or TRBV6-3 to TRBJ1-1, with unresolved D. The germline V gene encodes CDR1 MNHEY and CDR2 SVGEGT. The CDR3 extends over 14 amino acids.

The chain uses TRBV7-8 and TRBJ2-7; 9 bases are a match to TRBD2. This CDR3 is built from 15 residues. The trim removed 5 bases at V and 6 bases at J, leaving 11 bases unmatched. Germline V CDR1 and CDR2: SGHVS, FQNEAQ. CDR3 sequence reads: CASSLRGVAGVEQYF. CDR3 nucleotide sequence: TGTGCCAGCAGCCTTAGGGGTGTAGCGGGAGTCGAGCAGTACTTC.

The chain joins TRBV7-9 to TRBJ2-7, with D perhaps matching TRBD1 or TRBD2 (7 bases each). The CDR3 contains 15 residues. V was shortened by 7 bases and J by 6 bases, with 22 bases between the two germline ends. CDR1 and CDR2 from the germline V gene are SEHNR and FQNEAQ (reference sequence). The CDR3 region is CASTTQTGRVVEQYF. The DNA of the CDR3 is TGTGCCAGCACCACACAGACAGGGAGGGTTGTCGAGCAGTACTTC.

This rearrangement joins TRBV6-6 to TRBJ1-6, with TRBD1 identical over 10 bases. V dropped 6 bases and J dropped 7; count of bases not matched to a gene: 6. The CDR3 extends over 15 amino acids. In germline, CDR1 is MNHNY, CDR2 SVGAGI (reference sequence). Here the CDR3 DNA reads TGTGCCAGCAGAGGGGACAGGGGAAAGAATTCACCCCTCCACTTT. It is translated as CASRGDRGKNSPLHF.

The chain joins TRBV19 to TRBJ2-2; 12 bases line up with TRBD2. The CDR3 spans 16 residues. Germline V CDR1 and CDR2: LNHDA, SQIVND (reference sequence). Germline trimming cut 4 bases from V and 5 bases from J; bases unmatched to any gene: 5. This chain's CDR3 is CASSRTSGDLTGELFF. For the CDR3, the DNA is TGTGCCAGTAGTAGGACTAGCGGGGACCTTACCGGGGAGCTGTTTTTT.

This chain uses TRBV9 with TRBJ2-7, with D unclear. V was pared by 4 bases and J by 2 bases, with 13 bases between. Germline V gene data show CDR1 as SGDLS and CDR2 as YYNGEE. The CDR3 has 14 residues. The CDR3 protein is CASSRTRPTYEQYF. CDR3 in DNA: TGTGCCAGCAGCCGTACCAGGCCCACCTACGAGCAGTACTTC.

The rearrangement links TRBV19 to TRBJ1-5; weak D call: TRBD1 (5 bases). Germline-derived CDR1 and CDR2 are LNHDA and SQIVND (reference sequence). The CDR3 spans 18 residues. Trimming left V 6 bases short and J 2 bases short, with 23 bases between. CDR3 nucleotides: TGTGCCAGTAGCCTTGCGTACTCGGGGACTTCTCGCAATCAGCCCCAGCATTTT. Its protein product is CASSLAYSGTSRNQPQHF. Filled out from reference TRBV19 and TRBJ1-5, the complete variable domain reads DGGITQSPKYLFRKEGQNVTLSCEQNLNHDAMYWYRQDPGQGLRLIYYSQIVNDFQKGDIAEGYSVSREKKESFPLTVTSAQKNPTAFYLCASSLAYSGTSRNQPQHFGDGTRLSIL.

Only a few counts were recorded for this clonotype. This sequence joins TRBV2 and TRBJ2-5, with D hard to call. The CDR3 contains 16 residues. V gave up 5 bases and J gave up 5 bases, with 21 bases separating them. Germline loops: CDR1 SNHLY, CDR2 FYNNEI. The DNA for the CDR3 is TGTGCCAGCAGTTTTCGCCCGCCTCGATTGGGGGAGACCCAGTACTTC. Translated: CASSFRPPRLGETQYF. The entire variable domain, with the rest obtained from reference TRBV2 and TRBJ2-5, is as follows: EPEVTQTPSHQVTQMGQEVILRCVPISNHLYFYWYRQILGQKVEFLVSFYNNEISEKSEIFDDQFSVERPDGSNFTLKIRSTKLEDSAMYFCASSFRPPRLGETQYFGPGTRLLVL.

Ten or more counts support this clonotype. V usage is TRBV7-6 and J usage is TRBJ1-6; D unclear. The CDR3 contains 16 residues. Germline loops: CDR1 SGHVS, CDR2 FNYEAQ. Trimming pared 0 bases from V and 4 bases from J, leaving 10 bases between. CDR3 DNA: TGTGCCAGCAGCTTAGCGGTTGGGCAGTATAATTCACCCCTCCACTTT. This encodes CASSLAVGQYNSPLHF.

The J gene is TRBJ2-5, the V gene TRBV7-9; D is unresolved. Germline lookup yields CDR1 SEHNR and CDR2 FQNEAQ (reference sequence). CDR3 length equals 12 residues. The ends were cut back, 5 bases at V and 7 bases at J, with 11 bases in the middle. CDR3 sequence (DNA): TGTGCCAGCAGCCCCCCAGCCGGGACCCAGTACTTC. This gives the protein CASSPPAGTQYF.

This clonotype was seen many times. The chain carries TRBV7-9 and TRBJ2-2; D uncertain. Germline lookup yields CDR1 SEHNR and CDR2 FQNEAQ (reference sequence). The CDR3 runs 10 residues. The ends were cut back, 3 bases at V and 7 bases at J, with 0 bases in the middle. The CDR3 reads CASSFGELFF. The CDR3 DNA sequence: TGTGCCAGCAGCTTCGGGGAGCTGTTTTTT. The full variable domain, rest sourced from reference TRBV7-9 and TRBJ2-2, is DTGVSQNPRHKITKRGQNVTFRCDPISEHNRLYWYRQTLGQGPEFLTYFQNEAQLEKSRLLSDRFSAERPKGSFSTLEIQRTEQGDSAMYLCASSFGELFFGEGSRLTVL.

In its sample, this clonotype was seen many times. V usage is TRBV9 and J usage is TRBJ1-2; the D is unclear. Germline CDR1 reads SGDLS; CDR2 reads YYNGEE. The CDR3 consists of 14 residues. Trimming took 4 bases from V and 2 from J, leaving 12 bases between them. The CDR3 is CASSPMQVNYGYTF. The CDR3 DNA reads TGTGCCAGCAGCCCAATGCAGGTCAACTATGGCTACACCTTC.